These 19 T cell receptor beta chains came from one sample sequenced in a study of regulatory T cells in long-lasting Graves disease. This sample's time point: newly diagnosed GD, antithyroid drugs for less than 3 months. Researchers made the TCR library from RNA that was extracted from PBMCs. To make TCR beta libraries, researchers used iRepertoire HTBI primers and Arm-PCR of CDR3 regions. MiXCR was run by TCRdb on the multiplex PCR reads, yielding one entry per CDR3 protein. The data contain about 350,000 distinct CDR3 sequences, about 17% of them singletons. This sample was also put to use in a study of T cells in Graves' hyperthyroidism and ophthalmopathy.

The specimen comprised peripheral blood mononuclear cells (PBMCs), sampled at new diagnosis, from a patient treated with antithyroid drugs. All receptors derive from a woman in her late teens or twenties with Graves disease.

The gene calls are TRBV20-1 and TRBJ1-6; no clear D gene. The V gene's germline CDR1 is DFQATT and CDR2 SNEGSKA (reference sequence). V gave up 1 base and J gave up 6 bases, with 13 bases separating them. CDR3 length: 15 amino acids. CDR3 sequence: CSARVTASANSPLHF. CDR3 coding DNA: TGCAGTGCTAGAGTAACCGCCTCTGCTAATTCACCCCTCCACTTT.

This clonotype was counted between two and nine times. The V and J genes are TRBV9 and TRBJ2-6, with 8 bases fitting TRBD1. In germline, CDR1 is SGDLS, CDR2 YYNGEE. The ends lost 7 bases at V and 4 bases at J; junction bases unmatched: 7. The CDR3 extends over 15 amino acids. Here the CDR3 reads CASATGVTGANVLTF. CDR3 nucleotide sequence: TGTGCCAGCGCGACAGGGGTAACGGGGGCCAACGTCCTGACTTTC.

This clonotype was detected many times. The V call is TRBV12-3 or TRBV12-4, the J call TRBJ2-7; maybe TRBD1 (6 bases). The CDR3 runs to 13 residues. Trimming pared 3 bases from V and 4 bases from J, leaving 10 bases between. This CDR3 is CASSFGQIYEQYF. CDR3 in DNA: TGTGCCAGCAGTTTCGGACAGATATACGAGCAGTACTTC.

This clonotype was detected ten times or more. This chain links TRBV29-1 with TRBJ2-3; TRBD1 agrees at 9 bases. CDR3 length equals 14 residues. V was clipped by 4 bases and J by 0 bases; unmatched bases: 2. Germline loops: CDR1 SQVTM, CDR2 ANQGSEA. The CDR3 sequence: CSVGTGVSTDTQYF. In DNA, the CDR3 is TGCAGCGTTGGGACAGGGGTTAGCACAGATACGCAGTATTTT.

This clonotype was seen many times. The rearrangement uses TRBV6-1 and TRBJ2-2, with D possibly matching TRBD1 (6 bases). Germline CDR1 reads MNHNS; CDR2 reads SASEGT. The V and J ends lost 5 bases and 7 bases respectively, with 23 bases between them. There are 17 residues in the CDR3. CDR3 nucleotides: TGTGCCAGCAGTAAGGACAGCCCTGGCAGAGTGGTCGGGGAGCTGTTTTTT. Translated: CASSKDSPGRVVGELFF.

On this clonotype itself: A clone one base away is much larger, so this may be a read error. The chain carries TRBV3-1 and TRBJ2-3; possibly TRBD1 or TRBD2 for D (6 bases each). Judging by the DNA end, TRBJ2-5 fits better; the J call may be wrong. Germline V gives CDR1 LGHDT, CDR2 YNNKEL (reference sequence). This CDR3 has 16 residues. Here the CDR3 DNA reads TGTGCCAGCAGCCTGATTAAGGGGGGCGGCGGGGAGACCCAGTACTTC. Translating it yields CASSLIKGGGGETQYF.

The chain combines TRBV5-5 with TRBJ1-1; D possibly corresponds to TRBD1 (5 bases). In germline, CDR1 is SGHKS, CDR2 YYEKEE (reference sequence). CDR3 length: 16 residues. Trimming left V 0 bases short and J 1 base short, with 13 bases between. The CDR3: CASSLGGRGSNTEAFF. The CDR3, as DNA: TGTGCCAGCAGCTTGGGGGGCCGGGGGTCGAACACTGAAGCTTTCTTT. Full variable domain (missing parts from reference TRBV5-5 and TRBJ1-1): DAGVTQSPTHLIKTRGQQVTLRCSPISGHKSVSWYQQVLGQGPQFIFQYYEKEERGRGNFPDRFSARQFPNYSSELNVNALLLGDSALYLCASSLGGRGSNTEAFFGQGTRLTVV.

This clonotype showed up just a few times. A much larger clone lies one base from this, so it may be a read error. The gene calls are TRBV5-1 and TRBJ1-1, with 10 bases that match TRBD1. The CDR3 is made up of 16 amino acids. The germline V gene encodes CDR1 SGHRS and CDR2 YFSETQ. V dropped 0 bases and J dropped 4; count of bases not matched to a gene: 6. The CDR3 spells CASSLGPRTGGTEAFF. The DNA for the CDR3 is TGCGCCAGCAGCTTGGGTCCCAGGACAGGGGGCACTGAAGCTTTCTTT.

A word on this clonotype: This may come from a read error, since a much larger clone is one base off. CDR3 sequence: CASSSGGEGGYERYF. CDR3 nucleotide sequence: TGCGCCAGCAGCTCGGGGGGGGAGGGTGGCTACGAGCGGTACTTC. V usage is TRBV5-1 and J usage is TRBJ2-7; 8 bases are a match to TRBD2. The CDR3 covers 15 residues. Germline assignment: CDR1 SGHRS and CDR2 YFSETQ.

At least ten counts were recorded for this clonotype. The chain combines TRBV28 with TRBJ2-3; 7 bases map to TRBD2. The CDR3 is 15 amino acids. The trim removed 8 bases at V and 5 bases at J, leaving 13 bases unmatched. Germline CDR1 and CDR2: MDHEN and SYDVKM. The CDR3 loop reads CASRSLAGGVDTQYF. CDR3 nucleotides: TGTGCCAGCCGATCCTTAGCGGGCGGGGTAGATACGCAGTATTTT.

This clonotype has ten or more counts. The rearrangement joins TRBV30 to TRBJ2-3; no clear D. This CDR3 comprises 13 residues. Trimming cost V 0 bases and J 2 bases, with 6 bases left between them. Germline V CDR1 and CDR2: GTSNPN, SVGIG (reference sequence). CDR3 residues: CAWSVPTTDTQYF. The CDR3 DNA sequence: TGTGCCTGGAGTGTACCTACCACAGATACGCAGTATTTT.

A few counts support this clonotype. The CDR3 reads CSAGRPGGYNEQFF. The CDR3 nucleotides are TGCAGTGCTGGACGCCCAGGGGGCTACAATGAGCAGTTCTTC. The V and J genes are TRBV20-1 and TRBJ2-1, with 7 bases aligning to TRBD1. The germline gives CDR1 DFQATT, CDR2 SNEGSKA (reference sequence). The CDR3 is 14 residues long. V gave up 5 bases and J gave up 3 bases; unmatched junction bases: 7.

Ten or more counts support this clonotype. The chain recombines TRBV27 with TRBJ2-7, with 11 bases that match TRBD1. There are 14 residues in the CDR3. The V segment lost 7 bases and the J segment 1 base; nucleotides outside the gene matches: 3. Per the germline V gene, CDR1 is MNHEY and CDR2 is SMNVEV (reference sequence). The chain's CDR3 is CASKRDRGSYEQYF. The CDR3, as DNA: TGTGCCAGCAAGCGGGACAGGGGGTCCTACGAGCAGTACTTC.

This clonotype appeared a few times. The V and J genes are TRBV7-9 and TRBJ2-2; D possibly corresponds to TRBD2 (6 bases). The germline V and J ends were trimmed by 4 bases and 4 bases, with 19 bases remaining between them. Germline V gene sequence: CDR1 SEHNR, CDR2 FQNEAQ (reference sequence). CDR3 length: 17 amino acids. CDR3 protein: CASSSYNWRGSTGELFF. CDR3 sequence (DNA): TGTGCCAGCAGCTCTTATAACTGGAGGGGATCCACCGGGGAGCTGTTTTTT.

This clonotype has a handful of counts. The CDR3 sequence: CASRPRLALNEQFF. The CDR3 region has the DNA TGTGCCAGCAGACCGAGACTAGCCTTGAATGAGCAGTTCTTC. The chain couples TRBV2 to TRBJ2-1; TRBD2 agrees at 7 bases. The CDR3 spans 14 residues. V dropped 6 bases and J dropped 7; count of bases not matched to a gene: 9. CDR1 and CDR2 from the germline V gene are SNHLY and FYNNEI.

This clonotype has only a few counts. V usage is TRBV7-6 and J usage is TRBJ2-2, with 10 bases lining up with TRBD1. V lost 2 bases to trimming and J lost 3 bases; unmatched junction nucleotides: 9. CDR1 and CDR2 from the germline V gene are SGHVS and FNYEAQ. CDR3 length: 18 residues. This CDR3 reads CASSLTPQGQGDTGELFF. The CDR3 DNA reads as TGTGCCAGCAGCTTAACTCCACAAGGACAGGGGGACACCGGGGAGCTGTTTTTT.

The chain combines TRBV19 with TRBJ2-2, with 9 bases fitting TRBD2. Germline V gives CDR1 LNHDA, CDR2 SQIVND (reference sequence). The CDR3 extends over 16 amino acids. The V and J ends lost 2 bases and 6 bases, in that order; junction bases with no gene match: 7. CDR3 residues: CASSIRGGAAPGELFF. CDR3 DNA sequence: TGTGCCAGTAGTATACGCGGGGGGGCCGCCCCCGGGGAGCTGTTTTTT.

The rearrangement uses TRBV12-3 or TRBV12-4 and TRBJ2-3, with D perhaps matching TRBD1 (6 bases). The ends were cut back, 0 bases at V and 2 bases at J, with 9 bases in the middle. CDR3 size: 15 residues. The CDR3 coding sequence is TGTGCCAGCAGTTTAGCGGGGGCGCCCACAGATACGCAGTATTTT. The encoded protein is CASSLAGAPTDTQYF.

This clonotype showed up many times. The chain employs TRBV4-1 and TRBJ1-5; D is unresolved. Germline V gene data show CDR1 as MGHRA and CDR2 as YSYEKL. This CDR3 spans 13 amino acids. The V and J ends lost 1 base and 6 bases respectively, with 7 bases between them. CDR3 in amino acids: CASSQGFLQPQHF. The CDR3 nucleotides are TGCGCCAGCAGCCAAGGGTTTCTTCAGCCCCAGCATTTT.